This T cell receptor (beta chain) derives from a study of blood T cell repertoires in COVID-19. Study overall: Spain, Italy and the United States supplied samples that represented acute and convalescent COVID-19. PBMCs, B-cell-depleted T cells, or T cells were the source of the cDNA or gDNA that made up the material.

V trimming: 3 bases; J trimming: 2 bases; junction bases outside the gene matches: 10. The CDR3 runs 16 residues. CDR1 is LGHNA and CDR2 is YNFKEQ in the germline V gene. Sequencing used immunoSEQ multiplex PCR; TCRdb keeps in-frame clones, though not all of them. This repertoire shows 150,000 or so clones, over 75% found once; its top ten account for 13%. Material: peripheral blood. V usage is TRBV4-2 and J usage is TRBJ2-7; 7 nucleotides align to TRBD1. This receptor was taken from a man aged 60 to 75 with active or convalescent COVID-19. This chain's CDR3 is CASSQTAGTDTYEQYF. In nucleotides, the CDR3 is TGTGCCAGCAGCCAGACCGCCGGGACAGATACCTACGAGCAGTACTTC.